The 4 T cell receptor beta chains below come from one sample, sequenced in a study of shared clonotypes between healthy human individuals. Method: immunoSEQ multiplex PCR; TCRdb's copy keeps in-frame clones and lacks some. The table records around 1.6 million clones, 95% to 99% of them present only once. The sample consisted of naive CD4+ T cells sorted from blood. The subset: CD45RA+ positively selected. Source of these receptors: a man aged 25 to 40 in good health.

CDR3 loop: CASSLGPGPNTEAFF. CDR3 bases: TGTGCCAGCAGCTTAGGTCCGGGTCCGAACACTGAAGCTTTCTTT. The chain recombines TRBV11-2 with TRBJ1-1; unclear D gene. V lost 1 base and J lost 1, with 10 bases in between. The CDR3 has 15 residues. Germline loops: CDR1 SGHAT, CDR2 FQNNGV.

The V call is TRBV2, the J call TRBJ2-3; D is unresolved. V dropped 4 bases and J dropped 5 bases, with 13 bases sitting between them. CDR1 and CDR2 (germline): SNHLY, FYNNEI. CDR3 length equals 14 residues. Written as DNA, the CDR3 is TGTGCCAGCAGTGGCGCCACGGCCGGAGATACGCAGTATTTT. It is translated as CASSGATAGDTQYF.

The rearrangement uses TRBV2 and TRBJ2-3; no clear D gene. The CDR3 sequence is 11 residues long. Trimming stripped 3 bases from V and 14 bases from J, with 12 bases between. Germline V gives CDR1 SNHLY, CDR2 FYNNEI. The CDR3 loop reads CASSEVLQWYF. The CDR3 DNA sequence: TGTGCCAGCAGTGAGGTACTACAGTGGTATTTT.

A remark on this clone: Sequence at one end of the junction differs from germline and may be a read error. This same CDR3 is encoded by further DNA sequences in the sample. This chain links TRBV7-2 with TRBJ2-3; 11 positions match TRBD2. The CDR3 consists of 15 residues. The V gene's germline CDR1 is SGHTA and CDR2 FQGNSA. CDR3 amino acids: CASSIAGGPTDTQYF. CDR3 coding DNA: TGTGCCAGCAGCATAGCGGGAGGGCCCACAGATACGCAGTATTTT. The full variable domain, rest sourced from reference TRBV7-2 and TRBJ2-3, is GAGVSQSPSNKVTEKGKDVELRCDPISGHTALYWYRQSLGQGLEFLIYFQGNSAPDKSGLPSDRFSAERTGGSVSTLTIQRTQQEDSAVYLCASSIAGGPTDTQYFGPGTRLTVL.